These T cell receptor beta chains were read from a single sample in a study of regulatory T cells in long-lasting Graves disease. In TCRdb, the multiplex PCR reads were re-called with MiXCR into one record per CDR3 protein. The sample lists more than 400,000 distinct CDR3 sequences, about a sixth seen once, with about 10% in the top ten. The same data also went into a second study, on T cells in Graves' hyperthyroidism and ophthalmopathy.

Material: peripheral blood mononuclear cells (PBMCs), obtained at new diagnosis, from a patient treated with antithyroid drugs. These receptors all come from a woman under 40 with Graves disease. Each CDR3 is given without its conserved first and last residue. The D gene is left open where the match is weak.

>TRBV19|.
ASNSVAYNEQF
>TRBV11-2|TRBD2
ASSNIAGAKSDTQY
>TRBV7-9|.
ASSSPTEGLDTQY
>TRBV15|.
ATSSAGHRSYEQY
>TRBV6-2/TRBV6-3|TRBD1
ASSYSQGTGQPQH
>TRBV13|.
ASSTGTVDGYT
>TRBV6-1|.
AIGGGAGGGDTQY
>TRBV29-1|.
SVDGNFREGSYNEQF
>TRBV27|TRBD2
ASSVGTSGSKPSYEQY
>TRBV30|.
AWSGYQGGGDTQY
>TRBV13|TRBD2
ASSQGGASGELF